Given below is one T cell receptor beta chain in context. This sample is part of a study of blood T cell repertoires in COVID-19. About the study: From T cells, B-cell-depleted T cells, or PBMCs came the material, which was cDNA or gDNA.

Per the original methods: Cell counts per sample came from amplifying reference gene primers. Clones were sequenced by immunoSEQ multiplex PCR, and TCRdb holds only the in-frame ones, with some missing. V and J calls and clone size follow that table, whereas D and trimming were derived from the DNA. In the table there are 200,000 to 250,000 clones, 84% of which are singletons. Participants' reported clinical history set cohort assignment. Recovered status in Cohort 3 required two negative PCRs, clearance, or symptom resolution. V trimming: 5 bases; J trimming: 5 bases; junction bases outside the gene matches: 6. Germline V CDR1 and CDR2: SEHNR, FQNEAQ (reference sequence). The CDR3 has 15 residues.

The source material was PBMCs or T cells enriched from blood (not recorded which). The rearrangement uses TRBV7-9 and TRBJ1-5; TRBD1 aligns across 10 bases. The origin of this receptor is a woman between 35 and 50 years old who had recovered from COVID-19. The CDR3 protein is CASSPGQGSDQPQHF. The DNA of the CDR3 is TGTGCCAGCAGCCCGGGACAGGGGAGCGATCAGCCCCAGCATTTT.